This T cell receptor beta chain stems from a study of prognosis after radiotherapy for stage I lung cancer. Study-level findings and limits: Stereotactic body radiation therapy was followed by a fall in unique TCR clone counts, with a median of about 9,700 versus 6,500. Whether the expanded TCR clones were tumor-specific was not determined.

TCR beta CDR3 amplification from genomic DNA was performed by two-round multiplex PCR. Round one of PCR was performed, and it used primers specific to each TRBV and TRBJ gene. MiXCR, applied by TCRdb to the multiplex PCR reads, yields one record per CDR3 protein. Altogether 30,000 or so distinct CDR3 sequences are present, 31% being singletons, with the ten largest covering 9.5% to 13%. This clonotype has at least ten counts. The antigen is unknown. Per germline, CDR1 SGHAT and CDR2 FQDESV (reference sequence). V shed 2 bases, J shed 4 bases, and the junction held 6 bases outside the gene matches. The CDR3 length is 16 residues. Researchers took about 5.9 milliliters of peripheral blood at each of two time points.

The clonotype comes from a donor older than 45 with non-small cell lung cancer. This chain joins TRBV11-1 and TRBJ2-2, with 8 bases identical to TRBD1. This specimen was PBMCs, taken before or after stereotactic body radiation therapy (not recorded which). The CDR3 sequence is CASSLSRGQGTGELFF. The CDR3, as DNA: TGTGCCAGCAGCTTATCCAGGGGGCAGGGCACCGGGGAGCTGTTTTTT.